The 12 T cell receptor beta chains below all came from one sample that was sequenced in a study of CD4 T cells in relation to SARS-CoV-2 and coronaviruses. The unexposed donors gave CD4+ T cells in about 2011-2019, prior to COVID-19. The cells were cultured for approximately 10 days before CD4+ T cells were isolated. The repertoire was sequenced with immunoSEQ multiplex PCR; TCRdb's copy has only in-frame clones and lacks some. The sample comprises tens of thousands of clones, 78% of which are singletons, and around 20% rests with the top ten. No antigen is known for these receptors. The source material was CD4+ T cells from PBMCs, cultured in vitro. The receptor set was obtained from a human donor in good health.

This clone has just one count. The V call is TRBV6-2 or TRBV6-3, the J call TRBJ2-5; D possibly uses TRBD1 or TRBD2 (7 bases each). V was shortened by 3 bases and J by 5 bases, with 16 bases between the two germline ends. The CDR3 has 15 residues. The germline V gene encodes CDR1 MNHEY and CDR2 SVGEGT. The DNA for the CDR3 is TGTGCCAGCAGTTATCAGGGGGGGGCCGTTGAGACCCAGTACTTC. This codes for CASSYQGGAVETQYF.

The chain is built from TRBV6-6 and TRBJ2-2; the D is unclear. V was cut by 7 bases and J by 3 bases, with 12 bases left in between. Germline V gives CDR1 MNHNY, CDR2 SVGAGI (reference sequence). The CDR3 consists of 14 residues. This CDR3 is CASTATRDTGELFF. CDR3 nucleotide sequence: TGTGCCAGCACCGCCACCCGGGACACCGGGGAGCTGTTTTTT.

V is TRBV6-5 and J is TRBJ1-2, with TRBD1 as a possible D gene (6 bases). CDR3 length equals 14 residues. V lost 5 bases to trimming and J lost 4 bases, with 14 bases between them. The germline gives CDR1 MNHEY, CDR2 SVGAGI. The CDR3 spells CASSTQQGGYGYTF. CDR3 nucleotides: TGTGCCAGCAGTACCCAACAGGGAGGCTATGGCTACACCTTC.

The chain has TRBV6-5 and TRBJ1-1, with 7 bases fitting TRBD1. V lost 6 bases and J lost 0; bases outside the gene matches: 7. The CDR3 consists of 15 residues. CDR1 MNHEY and CDR2 SVGAGI come from the germline V gene. CDR3 amino acids: CASRTAGQMNTEAFF. The CDR3 DNA reads as TGTGCCAGCAGGACCGCGGGACAGATGAACACTGAAGCTTTCTTT.

The chain joins TRBV24-1 to TRBJ2-1; maybe TRBD2 (6 bases). CDR3 length equals 14 residues. V lost 7 bases to trimming and J lost 5 bases, with 14 bases between them. The germline V gene has CDR1 KGHDR and CDR2 SFDVKD. Here the CDR3 reads CATRSGGENNEQFF. CDR3 nucleotide sequence: TGTGCCACCAGAAGTGGCGGGGAGAACAATGAGCAGTTCTTC.

CDR3 nucleotides: TGCGCCAGCAGCCAAGTTGTCAACGGAGGGTACGAGCAGTACTTC. Translated: CASSQVVNGGYEQYF. The chain employs TRBV4-3 and TRBJ2-7, with D possibly being TRBD2 (6 bases). V dropped 1 base and J dropped 4 bases, with 14 bases sitting between them. Germline V gene lookup returns CDR1 LGHNA and CDR2 YSLEER. The CDR3 covers 15 residues.

The chain links TRBV5-3 to TRBJ2-7, with a weak D call TRBD2 (6 bases). TRBV5-3 qualifies as an ORF whose function is uncertain. V was trimmed by 1 base and J by 6 bases, leaving 11 bases between them. The CDR3 runs to 13 residues. CDR3 loop: CARSLFGGCEQYF. CDR3 DNA: TGTGCCAGAAGCTTGTTTGGGGGGTGCGAGCAGTACTTC.

This sequence joins TRBV5-1 and TRBJ2-7; 7 bases fit TRBD2. Germline CDR1 and CDR2: SGHRS and YFSETQ. CDR3 size: 13 residues. V lost 7 bases and J lost 6; bases outside the gene matches: 10. The CDR3 reads CASGAGDQGEQYF. The CDR3 nucleotides read TGCGCCAGCGGGGCGGGAGATCAGGGCGAGCAGTACTTC.

This clone appeared once. V gene TRBV12-3 or TRBV12-4 combines with J gene TRBJ1-2; possible D gene TRBD1, 5 bases. The V end was cut by 1 base, the J end by 8 bases, with 8 bases between. The CDR3 is 12 residues long. CDR3 amino acids: CASSLGGGGYTF. In nucleotides, the CDR3 is TGTGCCAGCAGTTTAGGGGGCGGCGGCTACACCTTC.

V usage is TRBV6-6 and J usage is TRBJ1-6; TRBD1 matches 7 bases. This CDR3 comprises 15 residues. V lost 7 bases and J lost 3; bases outside the gene matches: 6. Germline V gene sequence: CDR1 MNHNY, CDR2 SVGAGI (reference sequence). The CDR3 bases are TGTGCCAGCACTACGACAGGGAACTATAATTCACCCCTCCACTTT. This sequence encodes CASTTTGNYNSPLHF.

The chain carries TRBV3-1 (or the pseudogene TRBV3-2) and TRBJ2-2, with 7 bases fitting TRBD1. The V gene's germline CDR1 is LGHDT and CDR2 YNNKEL (reference sequence). V was clipped by 10 bases and J by 2 bases; unmatched bases: 7. The CDR3 has 14 residues. CDR3 protein: CATRTGGNTGELFF. The DNA for the CDR3 is TGTGCCACCAGGACAGGTGGAAACACCGGGGAGCTGTTTTTT.

Comment on this clone: Other DNA sequences from this sample encode an identical CDR3 as well. The gene calls are TRBV11-3 and TRBJ2-1; D ambiguous. CDR3 length: 13 residues. Germline V gives CDR1 SGHNT, CDR2 YENEEA. Trimming shortened V by 0 bases and J by 5 bases, and 5 bases separated the two germline ends. The CDR3 here is CASSLDSNNEQFF. In nucleotides, the CDR3 is TGTGCCAGCAGCTTAGACAGCAACAATGAGCAGTTCTTC.